What follows are 2 T cell receptor beta chains derived from one specimen sequenced in a study of blood T cell repertoires in COVID-19. The protocol was immunoSEQ multiplex PCR, while the TCRdb copy is restricted to in-frame clones and leaves out a portion. The data hold 70,000 to 95,000 clones, with about 82% observed a single time. Sample: peripheral blood. The source of these receptors is a woman aged 70-85 years with active or convalescent COVID-19.

As DNA, the CDR3 is TGTGCCAGCAGCCCATGGGACAGCGACACCGGGGAGCTGTTTTTT. As protein: CASSPWDSDTGELFF. This sequence joins TRBV3-1 (or the pseudogene TRBV3-2) and TRBJ2-2, with TRBD1 matching over 7 bases. The CDR3 length is 15 residues. The V gene's germline CDR1 is LGHDT and CDR2 YNNKEL (reference sequence). Germline trimming cut 4 bases from V and 3 bases from J; bases unmatched to any gene: 5.

This sequence joins TRBV4-1 and TRBJ2-3; 8 bases fit TRBD2. The CDR3 loop spans 15 amino acids. Trimming cost V 4 bases and J 2 bases; bases outside gene matches: 5. Germline V CDR1 and CDR2: MGHRA, YSYEKL. In DNA, the CDR3 is TGCGCCAGCAGCCGGGTAGCGGGGACCACAGATACGCAGTATTTT. Protein sequence: CASSRVAGTTDTQYF.